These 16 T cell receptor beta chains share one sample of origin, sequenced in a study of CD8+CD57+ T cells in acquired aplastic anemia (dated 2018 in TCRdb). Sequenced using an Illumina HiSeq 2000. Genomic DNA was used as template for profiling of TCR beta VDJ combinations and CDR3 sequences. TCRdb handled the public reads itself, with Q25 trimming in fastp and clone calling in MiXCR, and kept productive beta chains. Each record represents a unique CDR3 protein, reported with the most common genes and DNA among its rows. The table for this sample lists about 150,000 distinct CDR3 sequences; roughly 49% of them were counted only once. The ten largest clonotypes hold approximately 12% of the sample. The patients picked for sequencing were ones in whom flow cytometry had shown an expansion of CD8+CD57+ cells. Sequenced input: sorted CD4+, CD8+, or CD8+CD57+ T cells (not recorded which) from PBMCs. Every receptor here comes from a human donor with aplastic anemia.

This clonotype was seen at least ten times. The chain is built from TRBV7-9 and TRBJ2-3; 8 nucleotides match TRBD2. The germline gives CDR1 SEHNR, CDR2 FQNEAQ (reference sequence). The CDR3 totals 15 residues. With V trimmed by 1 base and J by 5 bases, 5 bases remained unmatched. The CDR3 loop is CASSLVGGGVDTQYF. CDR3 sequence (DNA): TGTGCCAGCAGCTTAGTCGGGGGGGGCGTAGATACGCAGTATTTT.

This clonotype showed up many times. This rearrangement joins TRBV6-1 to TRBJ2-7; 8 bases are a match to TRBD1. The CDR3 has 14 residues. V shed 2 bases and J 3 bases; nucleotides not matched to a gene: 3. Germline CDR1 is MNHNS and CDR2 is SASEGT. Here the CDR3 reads CASSETDRVYEQYF. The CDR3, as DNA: TGTGCCAGCAGTGAAACGGACAGGGTCTACGAGCAGTACTTC.

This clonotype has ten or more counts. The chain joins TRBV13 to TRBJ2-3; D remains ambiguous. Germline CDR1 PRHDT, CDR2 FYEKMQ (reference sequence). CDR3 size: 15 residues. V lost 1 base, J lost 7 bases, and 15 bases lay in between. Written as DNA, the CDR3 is TGTGCCAGCAGCTTAGTAGTCGATGGTCGATATACGCAGTATTTT. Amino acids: CASSLVVDGRYTQYF.

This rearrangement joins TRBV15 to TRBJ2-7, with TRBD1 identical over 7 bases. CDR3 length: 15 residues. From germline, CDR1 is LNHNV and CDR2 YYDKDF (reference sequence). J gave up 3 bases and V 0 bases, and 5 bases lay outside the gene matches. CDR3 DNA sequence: TGTGCCACCAGCAGAGATCGGCCAGGGGGCTACGAGCAGTACTTC. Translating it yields CATSRDRPGGYEQYF. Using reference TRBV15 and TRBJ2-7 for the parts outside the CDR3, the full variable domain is DAMVIQNPRYQVTQFGKPVTLSCSQTLNHNVMYWYQQKSSQAPKLLFHYYDKDFNNEADTPDNFQSRRPNTSFCFLDIRSPGLGDTAMYLCATSRDRPGGYEQYFGPGTRLTVT.

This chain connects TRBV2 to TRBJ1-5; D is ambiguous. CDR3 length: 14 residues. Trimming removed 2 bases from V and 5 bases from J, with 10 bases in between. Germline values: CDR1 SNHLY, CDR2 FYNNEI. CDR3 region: CASSELGLDQPQHF. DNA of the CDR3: TGTGCCAGCAGTGAACTGGGATTAGATCAGCCCCAGCATTTT.

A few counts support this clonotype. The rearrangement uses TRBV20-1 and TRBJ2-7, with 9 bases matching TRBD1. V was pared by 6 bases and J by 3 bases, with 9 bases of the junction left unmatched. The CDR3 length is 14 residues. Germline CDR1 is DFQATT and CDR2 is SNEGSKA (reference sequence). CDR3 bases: TGCAGTGCCGACTCCGGGACAGGGCTCTACGAGCAGTACTTC. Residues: CSADSGTGLYEQYF.

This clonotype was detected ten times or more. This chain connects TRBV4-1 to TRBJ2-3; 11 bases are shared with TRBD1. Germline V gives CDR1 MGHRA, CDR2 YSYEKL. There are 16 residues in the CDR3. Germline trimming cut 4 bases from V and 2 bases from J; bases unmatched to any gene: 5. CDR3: CASSLLDRGHTDTQYF. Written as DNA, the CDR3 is TGCGCCAGCAGCCTCCTGGACAGGGGGCACACAGATACGCAGTATTTT.

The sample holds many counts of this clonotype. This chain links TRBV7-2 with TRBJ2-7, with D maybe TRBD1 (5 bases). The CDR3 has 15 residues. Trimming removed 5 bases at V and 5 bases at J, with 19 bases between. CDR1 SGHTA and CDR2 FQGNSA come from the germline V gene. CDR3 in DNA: TGTGCCAGCAGCCTCCGGACAACCACCTTTGACGAGCAGTACTTC. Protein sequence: CASSLRTTTFDEQYF. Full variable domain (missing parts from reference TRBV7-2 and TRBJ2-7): GAGVSQSPSNKVTEKGKDVELRCDPISGHTALYWYRQSLGQGLEFLIYFQGNSAPDKSGLPSDRFSAERTGGSVSTLTIQRTQQEDSAVYLCASSLRTTTFDEQYFGPGTRLTVT.

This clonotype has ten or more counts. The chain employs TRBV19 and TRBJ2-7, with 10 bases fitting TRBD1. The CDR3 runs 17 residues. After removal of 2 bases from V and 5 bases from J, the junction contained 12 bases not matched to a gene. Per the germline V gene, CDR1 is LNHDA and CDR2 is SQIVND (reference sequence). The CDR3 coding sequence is TGTGCCAGTAGTATAAAGCTCGGCGGGGACAGGGGCCACGAGCAGTACTTC. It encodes CASSIKLGGDRGHEQYF.

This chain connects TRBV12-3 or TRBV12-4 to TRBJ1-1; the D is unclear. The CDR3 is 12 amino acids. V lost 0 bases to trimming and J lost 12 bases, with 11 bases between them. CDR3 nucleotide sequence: TGTGCCAGCAGTTTAGCCGAAAGAAGTCCTTTCTTT. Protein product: CASSLAERSPFF.

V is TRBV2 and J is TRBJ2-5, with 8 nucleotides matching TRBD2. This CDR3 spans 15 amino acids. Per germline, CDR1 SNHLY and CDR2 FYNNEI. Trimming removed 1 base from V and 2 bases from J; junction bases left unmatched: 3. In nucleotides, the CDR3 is TGTGCCAGCAGTGAAGGGCTAGCGGGTCAAGAGACCCAGTACTTC. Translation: CASSEGLAGQETQYF.

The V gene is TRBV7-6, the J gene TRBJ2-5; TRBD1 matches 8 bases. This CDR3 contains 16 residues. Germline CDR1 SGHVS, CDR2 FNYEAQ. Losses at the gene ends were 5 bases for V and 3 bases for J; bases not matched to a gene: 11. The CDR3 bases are TGTGCCAGCAGCCTCAGACCGGACAGGGAGGAAGAGACCCAGTACTTC. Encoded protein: CASSLRPDREEETQYF.

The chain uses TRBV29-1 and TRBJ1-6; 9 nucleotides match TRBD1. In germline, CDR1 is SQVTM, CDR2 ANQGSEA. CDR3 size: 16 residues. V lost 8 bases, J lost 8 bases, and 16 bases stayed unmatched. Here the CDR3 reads CSPQRVQGAADSPLHF. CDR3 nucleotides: TGCAGCCCCCAAAGGGTACAGGGGGCTGCGGATTCACCCCTCCACTTT.

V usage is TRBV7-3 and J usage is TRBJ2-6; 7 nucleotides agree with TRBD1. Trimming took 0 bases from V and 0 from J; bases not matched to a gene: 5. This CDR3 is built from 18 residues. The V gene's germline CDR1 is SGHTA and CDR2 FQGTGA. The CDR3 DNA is TGTGCCAGCAGCTTAACGGGACAGACTGACTCTGGGGCCAACGTCCTGACTTTC. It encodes CASSLTGQTDSGANVLTF.

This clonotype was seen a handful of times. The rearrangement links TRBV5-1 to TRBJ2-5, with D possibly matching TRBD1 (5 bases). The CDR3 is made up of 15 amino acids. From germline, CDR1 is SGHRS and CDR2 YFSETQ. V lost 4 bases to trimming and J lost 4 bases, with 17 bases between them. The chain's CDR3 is CASSLTMGLGETQYF. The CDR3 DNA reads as TGCGCCAGCAGCCTGACCATGGGGCTAGGAGAGACCCAGTACTTC.

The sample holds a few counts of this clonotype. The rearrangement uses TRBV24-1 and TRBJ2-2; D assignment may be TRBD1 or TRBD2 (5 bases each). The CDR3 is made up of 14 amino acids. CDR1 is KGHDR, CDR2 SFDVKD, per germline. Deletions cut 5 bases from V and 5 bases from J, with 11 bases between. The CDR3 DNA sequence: TGTGCCACCAGTGGAAGGGACGGTACCGGGGAGCTGTTTTTT. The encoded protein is CATSGRDGTGELFF.